Presented here are 20 T cell receptor beta chains from one specimen sequenced in a study of blood T cell repertoires in COVID-19. The data were produced by immunoSEQ multiplex PCR, yet TCRdb's version contains in-frame clones alone and is incomplete. The sample holds 300,000 or so clones, about 84% seen once. Specimen: peripheral blood. These receptors all come from a woman between 45 and 60 years old with acute or convalescent COVID-19.

The V gene is TRBV11-1, the J gene TRBJ2-1, with TRBD2 matching 12 bases. The CDR3 is 15 amino acids. Unmatched junction bases numbered 7, after V lost 5 bases and J lost 8 bases. Germline values: CDR1 SGHAT, CDR2 FQDESV (reference sequence). The CDR3 DNA sequence: TGTGCCAGCAGCCGCCGGAGACTAGCGGGAGATGAGCAGTTCTTC. Protein: CASSRRRLAGDEQFF.

This chain joins TRBV19 and TRBJ1-5; tentatively, D is TRBD1 (5 bases). Trimming took off 1 base at V and 8 bases at J, with 12 bases between the two ends. Germline V gene sequence: CDR1 LNHDA, CDR2 SQIVND (reference sequence). This CDR3 comprises 14 residues. This CDR3 is CASSIAGGLEPQHF. The CDR3 DNA reads as TGTGCCAGTAGTATAGCGGGGGGTTTGGAGCCCCAGCATTTT.

The genes are TRBV4-3 and TRBJ2-5, with D perhaps matching TRBD2 (7 bases). CDR1 LGHNA and CDR2 YSLEER come from the germline V gene. The CDR3 has 17 residues. V was clipped by 4 bases and J by 2 bases, with 20 bases between them. DNA of the CDR3: TGCGCCAGCAGCCCCCTAACGGGGGGCAGCGCTCAAGAGACCCAGTACTTC. Its translation is CASSPLTGGSAQETQYF.

The chain couples TRBV5-5 to TRBJ2-4, with TRBD1 as a possible D gene (6 bases). Germline values: CDR1 SGHKS, CDR2 YYEKEE (reference sequence). Trimming took 2 bases from V and 0 from J, leaving 12 bases between them. CDR3 size: 16 residues. The CDR3 sequence: CASSFYRGLAKNIQYF. The CDR3 DNA reads as TGTGCCAGCAGCTTTTATAGGGGGTTAGCCAAAAACATTCAGTACTTC.

V usage is TRBV7-7 and J usage is TRBJ1-5, with D uncertain. Germline V gene sequence: CDR1 SSHAT, CDR2 FNYEAQ (reference sequence). The CDR3 extends over 15 amino acids. The V end lost 3 bases, the J end lost 1 base, and 10 bases lay between the germline ends. CDR3 nucleotide sequence: TGTGCCAGCAGCTTTAGGCAGGTGAGCAATCAGCCCCAGCATTTT. Amino acid sequence: CASSFRQVSNQPQHF.

The chain's CDR3 is CASSSGQGREEKLFF. The CDR3 DNA follows: TGTGCCAGCAGTTCAGGACAGGGTCGAGAAGAAAAACTGTTTTTT. The chain combines TRBV28 with TRBJ1-4; 8 bases match TRBD1. V trimming: 4 bases; J trimming: 8 bases; junction bases outside the gene matches: 9. CDR1 is MDHEN and CDR2 is SYDVKM in the germline V gene. The CDR3 loop spans 15 amino acids.

The sample holds one count of this clone. The chain recombines TRBV6-5 with TRBJ2-7, with D possibly TRBD1 on 5 matching bases. Germline CDR1 MNHEY, CDR2 SVGAGI. This CDR3 has 15 amino acids. Trimming shortened V by 7 bases and J by 0 bases, and 16 bases separated the two germline ends. This chain's CDR3 is CASTSWGSNSYEQYF. DNA of the CDR3: TGTGCCAGCACCTCTTGGGGCAGTAACTCCTACGAGCAGTACTTC.

CDR3 bases: TGCATCAAGAAGCGGGAGACCGAAAACGAGCAGTACTTC. Its translation is CIKKRETENEQYF. The gene calls are TRBV29-1 and TRBJ2-7; 8 bases match TRBD2. From germline, CDR1 is SQVTM and CDR2 ANQGSEA. CDR3 size: 13 residues.

There are a few counts of this clone. The J gene is TRBJ2-7, the V gene TRBV27; tentative D call: TRBD2 (5 bases). The germline CDR1 and CDR2 sequences are MNHEY and SMNVEV (reference sequence). Trimming stripped 5 bases from V and 3 bases from J, with 14 bases between. The CDR3 loop spans 14 amino acids. CDR3 residues: CASSQSGWNYEQYF. CDR3 nucleotides: TGTGCCAGCAGTCAGAGCGGCTGGAACTACGAGCAGTACTTC.

CDR3: CASSHNRGNYGYTF. In DNA form, the CDR3 reads TGCGCCAGCAGCCACAACAGGGGGAACTATGGCTACACCTTC. The chain is built from TRBV4-3 and TRBJ1-2; TRBD1 matches 8 bases. Germline V gene sequence: CDR1 LGHNA, CDR2 YSLEER. This CDR3 contains 14 residues. V lost 3 bases and J lost 2; bases outside the gene matches: 2.

The chain joins TRBV28 to TRBJ1-1; perhaps TRBD1 as D (5 bases). With 7 bases removed from V and 1 base from J, the gap between germline ends came to 10 bases. This CDR3 has 13 amino acids. CDR1 and CDR2 (germline): MDHEN, SYDVKM. For the CDR3, the DNA is TGTGCCAGCAAGCTCACAGGGAACACTGAAGCTTTCTTT. The encoded protein is CASKLTGNTEAFF.

This sequence joins TRBV28 and TRBJ1-3; 8 bases align to TRBD1. The CDR3 runs to 15 residues. J gave up 4 bases and V 4 bases, and 6 bases lay outside the gene matches. CDR1 and CDR2 from the germline V gene are MDHEN and SYDVKM. The CDR3: CASSSQGDRGNTIYF. CDR3 DNA sequence: TGTGCCAGCAGTTCACAGGGGGATAGGGGAAACACCATATATTTT.

The chain is built from TRBV6-5 and TRBJ1-3, with TRBD1 as a possible D gene (5 bases). Germline CDR1 is MNHEY and CDR2 is SVGAGI. The CDR3 is made up of 14 amino acids. Trimming removed 4 bases at V and 2 bases at J, with 9 bases between. CDR3: CASSSTVTGNTIYF. As DNA, the CDR3 is TGTGCCAGCAGTTCGACAGTTACTGGAAACACCATATATTTT.

The CDR3 region has the DNA TGTGCCAGCAGCGTAGCTCGGGCGGGGGGGGTTGGACACAATGAGCAGTTCTTC. It yields the protein CASSVARAGGVGHNEQFF. The genes are TRBV9 and TRBJ2-1, with 9 bases identical to TRBD2. The CDR3 loop spans 18 amino acids. In germline, CDR1 is SGDLS, CDR2 YYNGEE. J gave up 5 bases and V 0 bases, and 12 bases lay outside the gene matches.

In this sample, this clone turned up once. The V and J genes are TRBV28 and TRBJ2-5, with 8 nucleotides matching TRBD1. The CDR3 totals 13 residues. Germline V gene lookup returns CDR1 MDHEN and CDR2 SYDVKM. V was pared by 6 bases and J by 1 base, with 1 base of the junction left unmatched. Here the CDR3 DNA reads TGTGCCAGCAGAGGACAGGGCCAAGAGACCCAGTACTTC. Its protein is CASRGQGQETQYF.

The V call is TRBV28, the J call TRBJ1-2, with TRBD1 matching 9 bases. Trimming cost V 6 bases and J 6 bases; bases outside gene matches: 11. This CDR3 has 15 amino acids. Germline V gene data show CDR1 as MDHEN and CDR2 as SYDVKM. The CDR3 sequence: CASSPTDRGPDGYTF. CDR3 DNA: TGTGCCAGCAGCCCTACGGACAGGGGCCCAGATGGCTACACCTTC.

The CDR3 DNA is TGTGCCAGCAGTACGAGACGGGACATGCCCCAGCATTTT. This translates into CASSTRRDMPQHF. This sequence joins TRBV27 and TRBJ1-5; D is perhaps TRBD1 (6 bases). V lost 5 bases and J 9 bases, leaving 14 bases between the germline ends. Per the germline V gene, CDR1 is MNHEY and CDR2 is SMNVEV (reference sequence). CDR3 length: 13 residues.

The chain recombines TRBV7-3 with TRBJ2-1, with 13 bases matching TRBD2. Germline CDR1 SGHTA, CDR2 FQGTGA. The junction had 3 bases not matched to a gene; V was cut back by 2 bases and J by 8 bases. The CDR3 covers 15 residues. CDR3 amino acids: CASSLGLAGDDEQFF. The CDR3 DNA reads as TGTGCCAGCAGCTTAGGACTAGCGGGAGACGATGAGCAGTTCTTC.

This chain joins TRBV19 and TRBJ2-7; TRBD1 matches 10 bases. The CDR3 runs 14 residues. Looked up from germline, CDR1 is LNHDA and CDR2 is SQIVND (reference sequence). J gave up 3 bases and V 7 bases, and 6 bases lay outside the gene matches. The CDR3, as DNA: TGTGCCAGTACCCGACAGGGGGCCGTCTACGAGCAGTACTTC. It is translated as CASTRQGAVYEQYF.

The chain employs TRBV4-1 and TRBJ1-2; D remains ambiguous. The V gene lost 0 bases and the J gene lost 1 base, with 12 bases spanning the gap. CDR1 and CDR2 (germline): MGHRA, YSYEKL. The CDR3 has 16 amino acids. DNA for the CDR3: TGCGCCAGCAGCCAAGATCCCAGGAATTTTAACTATGGCTACACCTTC. This gives the protein CASSQDPRNFNYGYTF.